This record concerns one T cell receptor (beta chain) sequence. Seattle-derived patients entered the study during active infection and were followed longitudinally. The V gene lost 0 bases and the J gene lost 5 bases, with 8 bases spanning the gap. The germline CDR1 and CDR2 sequences are SGHTA and FQGNSA. The CDR3 totals 14 residues. This specimen belongs to a study of blood T cell repertoires in COVID-19. Study-wide context: Acute-phase and convalescent COVID-19 samples originated in the United States, Italy and Spain.

Profiled with immunoSEQ multiplex PCR; TCRdb holds only in-frame clones, not every one. In the table there are about 220,000 clones, approximately 85% of which are singletons. The sequenced sample was peripheral blood. This TCR derives from a woman aged 70-85 years with COVID-19, enrolled during active disease. This chain links TRBV7-2 with TRBJ2-1; no reliable D call. This chain's CDR3 is CASSLAVRNNEQFF. CDR3 in DNA: TGTGCCAGCAGCTTAGCGGTGCGGAACAATGAGCAGTTCTTC.